The subject of this entry is one TCR beta chain. What it binds is unknown. The source of the sample is a study of PD-1 blockade in classical Hodgkin lymphoma. Whole-study findings and limits: At C4D1, TCR diversity had climbed significantly for CD4+ cells, though not for CD8+ cells. The baseline diversity of complete responders showed similarity to that of newly diagnosed patients.

CDR3 length: 16 residues. Germline V lookup: CDR1 SNHLY, CDR2 FYNNEI. V lost 5 bases and J 0 bases, leaving 16 bases between the germline ends. Every one of the patients relapsed after autologous stem cell transplantation (brentuximab vedotin exposure was variable). The protocol was immunoSEQ multiplex PCR, while the TCRdb copy is restricted to in-frame clones and leaves out a portion. Altogether 84,000 or so clones are present, 80% to 95% being singletons, with the ten largest covering over 2.5%. This TCR was sampled from a human donor with classical Hodgkin lymphoma. Sequences were derived from peripheral blood mononuclear cells (PBMCs), sampled before the second cycle of nivolumab. The chain couples TRBV2 to TRBJ1-2, with a weak D call TRBD1 (6 bases). CDR3 nucleotide sequence: TGTGCCAGCAGTACGACAGGAGTCCCTTCTAACTATGGCTACACCTTC. Protein product: CASSTTGVPSNYGYTF.